The clone carrying this T cell receptor (beta chain) turned up a few times. Antigen specificity is unknown. This CDR3 is built from 15 residues. Germline CDR1 LNHDA, CDR2 SQIVND (reference sequence). The V segment lost 7 bases and the J segment 7 bases; nucleotides outside the gene matches: 13. PCR used 60 Vbeta primers and 13 Jbeta primers. Assay used: immunoSEQ multiplex PCR; TCRdb lists only in-frame clones, some missing. The sample shows about 160,000 clones, roughly 65% of them seen only once. This sample is part of a study of cytomegalovirus exposure and HLA in healthy donors. Overall study context: From donors who were HLA-typed, an early data release held 80 million to 95 million unique TCRs.

Study results and limitations: Equally common other TCR beta chains were less clonally expanded than HLA-associated ones, a later analysis found.

The rearrangement links TRBV19 to TRBJ1-5; 7 bases map to TRBD1. The sequenced sample consisted of PBMCs. The clonotype comes from a man in his late teens or twenties in good health and CMV-seropositive. This CDR3 is CASNPTGEASQPQHF. CDR3 DNA: TGTGCCAGTAACCCAACAGGGGAGGCGAGCCAGCCCCAGCATTTT.